One and the same sample provided the 5 T cell receptor beta chains below, sequenced in a study of control samples from healthy donors and cancer patients (TCRdb year 2020). Library method: the immunoSEQ multiplex PCR assay. In TCRdb, the immuneACCESS table is reduced to in-frame sequences with V and J assigned. These tables do not hold every clone; where another copy was compared, an unresolved V gene accounts for under half, and the others remain unexplained. This sample lists 200,000 or so clones; roughly 94% were detected once. The top ten constitute approximately 1.6% of the sample. Sequenced material: blood. Every receptor here comes from a man aged 45-65 years in good health.

This chain uses TRBV28 with TRBJ1-4; weak D call: TRBD1 (5 bases). Trimming removed 3 bases from V and 5 bases from J, with 13 bases in between. The CDR3 is 15 amino acids. Germline V CDR1 and CDR2: MDHEN, SYDVKM. The CDR3 bases are TGTGCCAGCAGTTTGTGGGGACGGGAAAATGAAAAACTGTTTTTT. Its translation: CASSLWGRENEKLFF.

V and J are TRBV11-1 and TRBJ2-1, with D tentatively TRBD2 (7 bases). V gave up 3 bases and J gave up 7 bases, with 16 bases separating them. The CDR3 spans 15 residues. The germline V gene encodes CDR1 SGHAT and CDR2 FQDESV (reference sequence). The CDR3 sequence is CASSFGGGAWNEQFF. CDR3 nucleotides: TGTGCCAGCAGCTTCGGTGGGGGGGCATGGAATGAGCAGTTCTTC. Full variable domain (rest looked up from reference TRBV11-1 and TRBJ2-1): EAEVAQSPRYKITEKSQAVAFWCDPISGHATLYWYRQILGQGPELLVQFQDESVVDDSQLPKDRFSAERLKGVDSTLKIQPAELGDSAMYLCASSFGGGAWNEQFFGPGTRLTVL.

V and J are TRBV5-1 and TRBJ2-3; 12 nucleotides match TRBD2. This CDR3 has 17 residues. V lost 2 bases, J lost 5 bases, and 9 bases stayed unmatched. Germline V gene data show CDR1 as SGHRS and CDR2 as YFSETQ. The CDR3 nucleotides are TGCGCCAGCAGCTTAAATCTAGCGGGGGGGCATGGAGATACGCAGTATTTT. Translation gives CASSLNLAGGHGDTQYF.

The V and J genes are TRBV7-6 and TRBJ1-1; perhaps TRBD1 as D (5 bases). Germline CDR1 SGHVS, CDR2 FNYEAQ. The ends were cut back, 1 base at V and 3 bases at J, with 12 bases in the middle. The CDR3 contains 15 residues. The DNA of the CDR3 is TGTGCCAGCAGCTTAGTATCAGGGACGTACACTGAAGCTTTCTTT. Its translation: CASSLVSGTYTEAFF.

V gene TRBV3-1 (or the pseudogene TRBV3-2) combines with J gene TRBJ2-1; D is uncertain. The V end was cut by 2 bases, the J end by 7 bases, with 6 bases between. The CDR3 consists of 12 residues. The germline V gene encodes CDR1 LGHDT and CDR2 YNNKEL (reference sequence). The CDR3 sequence is CASSQPGNEQFF. CDR3 DNA sequence: TGTGCCAGCAGCCAACCTGGGAATGAGCAGTTCTTC.